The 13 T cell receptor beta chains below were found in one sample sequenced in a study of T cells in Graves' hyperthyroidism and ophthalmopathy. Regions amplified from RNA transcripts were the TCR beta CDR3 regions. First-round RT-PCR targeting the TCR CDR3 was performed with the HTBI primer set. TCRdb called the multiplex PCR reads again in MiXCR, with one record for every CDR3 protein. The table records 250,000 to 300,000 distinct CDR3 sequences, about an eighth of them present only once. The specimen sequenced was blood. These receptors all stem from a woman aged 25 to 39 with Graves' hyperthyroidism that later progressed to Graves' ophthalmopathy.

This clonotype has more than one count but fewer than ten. CDR3 in amino acids: CASSLWSATGDEQFF. CDR3 nucleotide sequence: TGTGCCAGCAGCTTATGGTCGGCGACCGGCGATGAGCAGTTCTTC. V is TRBV7-6 and J is TRBJ2-1, with D hard to call. The V and J ends lost 2 bases and 8 bases respectively, with 16 bases between them. CDR3 length equals 15 residues. Germline assignment: CDR1 SGHVS and CDR2 FNYEAQ.

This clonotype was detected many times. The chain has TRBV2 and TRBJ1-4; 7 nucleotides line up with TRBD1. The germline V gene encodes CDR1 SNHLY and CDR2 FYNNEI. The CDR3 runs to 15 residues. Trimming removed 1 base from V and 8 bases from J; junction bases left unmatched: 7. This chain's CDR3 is CASSEETDRQEKLFF. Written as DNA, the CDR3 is TGTGCCAGCAGTGAAGAGACGGACAGGCAGGAAAAACTGTTTTTT.

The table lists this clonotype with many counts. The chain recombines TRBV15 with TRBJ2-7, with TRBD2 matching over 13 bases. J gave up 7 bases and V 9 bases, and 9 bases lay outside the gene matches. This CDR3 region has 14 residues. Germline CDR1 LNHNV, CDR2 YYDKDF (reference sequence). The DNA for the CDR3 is TGTGCCACTTCCCAACTAGCGGGAGGGCAGGAGCAGTACTTC. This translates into CATSQLAGGQEQYF.

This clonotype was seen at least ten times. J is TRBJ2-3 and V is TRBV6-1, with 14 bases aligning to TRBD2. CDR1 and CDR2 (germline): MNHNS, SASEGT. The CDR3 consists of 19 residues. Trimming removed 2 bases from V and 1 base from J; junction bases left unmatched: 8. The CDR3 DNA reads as TGTGCCAGCAGTGAAATGGTCCCGGGACTAGCGGGAGGCACAGATACGCAGTATTTT. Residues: CASSEMVPGLAGGTDTQYF.

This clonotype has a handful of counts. CDR3 protein: CASSGRDSVEKLFF. In DNA form, the CDR3 reads TGTGCCAGCAGCGGCCGGGACAGCGTCGAAAAACTGTTTTTT. The chain carries TRBV9 and TRBJ1-4, with 7 bases lining up with TRBD1. Losses at the gene ends were 3 bases for V and 8 bases for J; bases not matched to a gene: 7. The CDR3 has 14 residues. Germline lookup yields CDR1 SGDLS and CDR2 YYNGEE.

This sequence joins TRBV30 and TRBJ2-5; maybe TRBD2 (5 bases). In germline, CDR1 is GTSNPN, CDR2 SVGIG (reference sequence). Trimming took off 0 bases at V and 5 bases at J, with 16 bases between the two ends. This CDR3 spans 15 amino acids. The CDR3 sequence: CAWSVRIGLRETQYF. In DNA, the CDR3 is TGTGCCTGGAGTGTACGAATCGGACTCCGGGAGACCCAGTACTTC.

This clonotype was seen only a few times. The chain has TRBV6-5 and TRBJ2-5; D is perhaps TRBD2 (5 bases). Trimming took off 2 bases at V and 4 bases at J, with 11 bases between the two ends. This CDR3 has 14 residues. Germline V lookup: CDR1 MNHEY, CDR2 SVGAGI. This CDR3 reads CASSYRAVVETQYF. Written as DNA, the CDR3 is TGTGCCAGCAGTTACCGAGCGGTGGTAGAGACCCAGTACTTC.

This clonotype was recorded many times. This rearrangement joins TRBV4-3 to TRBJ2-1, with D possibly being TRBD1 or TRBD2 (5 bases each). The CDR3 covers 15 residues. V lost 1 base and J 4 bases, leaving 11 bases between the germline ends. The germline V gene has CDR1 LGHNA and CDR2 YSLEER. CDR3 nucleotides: TGCGCCAGCAGCCAAGGCCCGGGGCCATACAATGAGCAGTTCTTC. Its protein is CASSQGPGPYNEQFF.

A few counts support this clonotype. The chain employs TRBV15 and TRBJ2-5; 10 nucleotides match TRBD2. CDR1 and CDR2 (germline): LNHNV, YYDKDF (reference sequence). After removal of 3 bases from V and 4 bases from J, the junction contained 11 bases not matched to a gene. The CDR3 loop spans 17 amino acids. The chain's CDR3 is CATSRGVASGSGETQYF. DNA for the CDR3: TGTGCCACCAGCAGGGGAGTTGCTAGCGGGAGTGGAGAGACCCAGTACTTC.

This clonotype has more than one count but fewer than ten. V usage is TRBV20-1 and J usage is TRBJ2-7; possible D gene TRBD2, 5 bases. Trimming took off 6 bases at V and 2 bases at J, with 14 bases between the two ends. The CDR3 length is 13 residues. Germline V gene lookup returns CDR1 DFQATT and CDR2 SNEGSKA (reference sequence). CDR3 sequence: CSARGPEAYEQYF. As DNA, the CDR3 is TGCAGTGCCCGTGGACCGGAGGCCTACGAGCAGTACTTC.

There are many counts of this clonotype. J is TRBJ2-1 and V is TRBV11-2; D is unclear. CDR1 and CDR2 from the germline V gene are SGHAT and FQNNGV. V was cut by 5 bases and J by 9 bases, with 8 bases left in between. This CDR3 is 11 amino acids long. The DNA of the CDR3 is TGTGCCAGCAGCCCCCACGGTGAGCAGTTCTTC. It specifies CASSPHGEQFF.

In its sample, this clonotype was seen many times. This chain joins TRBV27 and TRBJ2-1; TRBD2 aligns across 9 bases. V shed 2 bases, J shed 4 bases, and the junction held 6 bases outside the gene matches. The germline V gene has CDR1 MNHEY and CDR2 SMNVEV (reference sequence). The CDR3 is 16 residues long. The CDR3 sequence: CASSLLGLAGYNEQFF. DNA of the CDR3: TGTGCCAGCAGTTTACTCGGGCTAGCGGGGTACAATGAGCAGTTCTTC.

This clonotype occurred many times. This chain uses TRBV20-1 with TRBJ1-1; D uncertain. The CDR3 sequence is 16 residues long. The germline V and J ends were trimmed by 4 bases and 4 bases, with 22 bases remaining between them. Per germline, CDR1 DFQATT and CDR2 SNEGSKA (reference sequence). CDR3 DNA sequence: TGCAGTGCTACCTCCACCTCAGCCGATAAGGGCACTGAAGCTTTCTTT. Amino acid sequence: CSATSTSADKGTEAFF.